Listed below are T cell receptor beta chains from one sample, sequenced in a study of regulatory T cells in long-lasting Graves disease. Each CDR3 protein is one row after TCRdb ran MiXCR on the multiplex PCR reads. The sample lists 650,000 to 700,000 distinct CDR3 sequences, about 32% occurring once. The starting material was peripheral blood mononuclear cells (PBMCs), obtained when the disease was refractory, from a patient treated with antithyroid drugs. The receptors were sampled from a female donor with Graves disease. Each CDR3 is given with its conserved first and last residue. The order of the fields is CDR3 DNA, CDR3 protein, D gene, clone size, J gene, V gene. The D gene is left open where the match is weak. Clone size is given for some rows only: seen once, a few or many times, or a class if the clone is expanded.

TGCAGTGCCATCAGGGCCAATCTAGAGAAATACGAGCAGTACTTC	CSAIRANLEKYEQYF	.	few	TRBJ2-7	TRBV20-1
TGTGCCAGCAAGGGAGGGCACTACACCTTC	CASKGGHYTF	.	.	TRBJ1-2	TRBV12-3/TRBV12-4
TGTGCCACCAGTGCGGACGCGAACACCGGGGAGCTGTTTTTT	CATSADANTGELFF	.	.	TRBJ2-2	TRBV24-1
TGTGCCAGCAGCGTAGCAGGCCTTAACTATGGCTACACCTTC	CASSVAGLNYGYTF	.	.	TRBJ1-2	TRBV9
TGTGCCAGCAGCGGACAGGGACGTGTCTACGAGCAGTACTTC	CASSGQGRVYEQYF	TRBD1	.	TRBJ2-7	TRBV12-3/TRBV12-4
TGTGCCACCAGCCGGACCGGGACTAGAGTAGAGACCCAGTACTTC	CATSRTGTRVETQYF	TRBD2	many	TRBJ2-5	TRBV15
TGTGCCAGCAGTGAAGTTCGGTCCACTGAAGCTTTCTTT	CASSEVRSTEAFF	.	many	TRBJ1-1	TRBV2
TGTGCCAGCAGTTGGGGACAGTACACTGAAGCTTTCTTT	CASSWGQYTEAFF	TRBD1	many	TRBJ1-1	TRBV12-3/TRBV12-4
TGCGCCAGCAGCCAAGATTATGGCAGTTCCTACGAGCAGTACTTC	CASSQDYGSSYEQYF	.	.	TRBJ2-7	TRBV4-1
TGTGCCAGCAGTTTAAGGGACAGTGCCTTTTGGAGGGTCTACGAGCAGTACTTC	CASSLRDSAFWRVYEQYF	.	many	TRBJ2-7	TRBV12-3/TRBV12-4
TGCAGTGCTTTCATCCCGGGACGGGGCAATCAGCCCCAGCATTTT	CSAFIPGRGNQPQHF	.	.	TRBJ1-5	TRBV20-1
TGCAGTGCTAGACTCGCATCGTCGCACTATGGCTACACCTTC	CSARLASSHYGYTF	.	.	TRBJ1-2	TRBV20-1
TGTGCCAGCAGCTTAGACACGGGGGCCGAGACCCAGTACTTC	CASSLDTGAETQYF	.	.	TRBJ2-5	TRBV7-7
TGTGCCACCAGTGAAGCCATATCTGGCTACACCTTC	CATSEAISGYTF	.	.	TRBJ1-2	TRBV24-1
TGTGCCAGCAGCTTGGCGTTGGGGACAGAGACCCAGTACTTC	CASSLALGTETQYF	.	.	TRBJ2-5	TRBV5-5
TGTGCCAGCAGCCAAGTGTCAGGAGGTAACTATGGCTACACCTTC	CASSQVSGGNYGYTF	.	many	TRBJ1-2	TRBV3-1
TGTGCCACCAGCAGAGATCGCAGGGACACTGAAGCTTTCTTT	CATSRDRRDTEAFF	.	few	TRBJ1-1	TRBV15
TGTGCCAGCAGAGGAGCGGGAGCTCACGAGCAGTACTTC	CASRGAGAHEQYF	TRBD2	.	TRBJ2-7	TRBV3-1
TGTGCCAGCAGCTCCTGGACTAGCGGCTACACAGATACGCAGTATTTT	CASSSWTSGYTDTQYF	TRBD2	few	TRBJ2-3	TRBV11-2
TGTGCCTGGACCCGGACAGGGGAAAGAGGCTACACCTTC	CAWTRTGERGYTF	TRBD1	.	TRBJ1-2	TRBV30
TGTGCCAGCAGTTCCCCGGGACCTACCCGGCAGGCTTTCTTT	CASSSPGPTRQAFF	.	many	TRBJ1-1	TRBV28
TGTGCCAGCAGCCACCCGGACTACTACGAGCAGTACTTC	CASSHPDYYEQYF	.	few	TRBJ2-7	TRBV7-2
TGTGCCAGCAGCCAGAGCGGGAACCTTTACGAGCAGTACTTC	CASSQSGNLYEQYF	TRBD2	many	TRBJ2-7	TRBV12-3/TRBV12-4
TGTGCCAGCAGTCAACCCCGACCTAACCCTTACCAAGAGACCCAGTACTTC	CASSQPRPNPYQETQYF	.	many	TRBJ2-5	TRBV6-2/TRBV6-3
TGTGCCAGCAGTGAAGTGGCAATCTCGAGCACTGAAGCTTTCTTT	CASSEVAISSTEAFF	.	many	TRBJ1-1	TRBV2
TGTGCCAGCAGTTTACGACAGGGTGCGATGGGTGACTACACCTTC	CASSLRQGAMGDYTF	TRBD1	.	TRBJ1-2	TRBV12-3/TRBV12-4
TGTGCCAGCTGGGGGTACAGCCATAGCAATCAGCCCCAGCATTTT	CASWGYSHSNQPQHF	.	.	TRBJ1-5	TRBV6-2/TRBV6-3
TGTGCCGGCAGCCAAGGGACAGGGAGCACTGAAGCTTTCTTT	CAGSQGTGSTEAFF	TRBD1	.	TRBJ1-1	TRBV3-1
TGTGCCAGCAGTTACTCTCCCGGGACAGGGCCGCACGAGCAGTACTTC	CASSYSPGTGPHEQYF	TRBD1	.	TRBJ2-7	TRBV6-2/TRBV6-3
TGTGCCAGCAGCCCGGACGGGAGAGGCTATACGCAGTATTTT	CASSPDGRGYTQYF	.	.	TRBJ2-3	TRBV27
TGTGCCAGCGCCGGGACAGGGGGTTTTCAGCCCCAGCATTTT	CASAGTGGFQPQHF	TRBD1	.	TRBJ1-5	TRBV6-1
TGTGCCAGCTCACCACCGAACACAAATCAGCCCCAGCATTTT	CASSPPNTNQPQHF	.	.	TRBJ1-5	TRBV18
TGTGCCACCAGTGTGGGAGCGGTTCAAGAGACCCAGTACTTC	CATSVGAVQETQYF	.	many	TRBJ2-5	TRBV24-1
TGTGCCAGCAGTGATAATTTCCAGAATAGCAATCAGCCCCAGCATTTT	CASSDNFQNSNQPQHF	.	once	TRBJ1-5	TRBV25-1
TGCAGTGCTGCACCAACTAGCGGGAGCTACGAGCAGTACTTC	CSAAPTSGSYEQYF	TRBD2	.	TRBJ2-7	TRBV20-1
TGTGCCAGCAGCTTAGTGGGGGGAGGTGGCTACACCTTC	CASSLVGGGGYTF	.	.	TRBJ1-2	TRBV7-8
TGTGCCAGCAGCTCTGACAGTACCTACGAGCAGTACTTC	CASSSDSTYEQYF	.	few	TRBJ2-7	TRBV5-4
TGTGCCAGCAGCCGCCGGGACGGTCTTTATGGCTACACCTTC	CASSRRDGLYGYTF	.	few	TRBJ1-2	TRBV3-1
TGCAGTGCTAATCTCCTCACGGACAGGGCGACCTACGAGCAGTACTTC	CSANLLTDRATYEQYF	TRBD1	many	TRBJ2-7	TRBV20-1
TGTGCCAGCAGCTCCGGGACAGGGTGGGGCACCGGGGAGCTGTTTTTT	CASSSGTGWGTGELFF	TRBD1	.	TRBJ2-2	TRBV7-2